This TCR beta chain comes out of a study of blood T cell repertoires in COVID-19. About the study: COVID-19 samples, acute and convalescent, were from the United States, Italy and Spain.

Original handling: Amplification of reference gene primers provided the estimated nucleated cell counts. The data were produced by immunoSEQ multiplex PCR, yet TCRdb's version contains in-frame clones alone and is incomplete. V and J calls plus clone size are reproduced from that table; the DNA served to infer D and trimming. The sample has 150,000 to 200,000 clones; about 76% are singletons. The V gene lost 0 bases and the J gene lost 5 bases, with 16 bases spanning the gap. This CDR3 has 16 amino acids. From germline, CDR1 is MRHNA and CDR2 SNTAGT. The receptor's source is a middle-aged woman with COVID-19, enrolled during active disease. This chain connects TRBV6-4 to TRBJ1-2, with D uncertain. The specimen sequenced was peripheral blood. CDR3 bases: TGTGCCAGCAGTGACTCGCCGTCCGGAGGGCGTTATGGCTACACCTTC. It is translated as CASSDSPSGGRYGYTF.